This T cell receptor (beta chain) was identified during a study of human T cells and chemical hapten exposure. Study-level findings and limits: Those TCRs sitting above 1 in 1000 frequency stayed the same with DPC sensitization. As patch test score rose, PT1 expanded TCR counts tended to rise as well.

On this clonotype: Its target is not known.

As for time point: patch test 1, 2 weeks after DPC sensitization. Treatment reported: therapeutic diphenylcyclopropenone sensitization with weekly scalp DPC. Unfractionated whole blood yielded the extracted total RNA. In the original processing: From 23,224 to 690,600 TCRs were found per sample, with a median of approximately 92,000. TCRdb processed the RACE reads anew with MiXCR; each CDR3 protein has one entry. The V and J calls follow TCRdb's processing rather than the paper's. Among 120,000 or so distinct CDR3 sequences listed, about an eighth were seen once. This CDR3 region has 12 residues. With 10 bases clipped from V and 1 base from J, the junction kept 2 bases outside the gene matches. CDR1 is SNHLY and CDR2 is FYNNEI in the germline V gene.

The chain has TRBV2 and TRBJ2-5; 8 bases map to TRBD1. The origin of this receptor is a man aged 18 to 30 with alopecia areata. Some clones in this sample may be carry-over from other donors' samples. The material sequenced was whole blood, taken in connection with sensitization to the hapten diphenylcyclopropenone (DPC). CDR3 region: CATTGAQETQYF. The CDR3 DNA reads TGTGCCACGACAGGGGCCCAAGAGACCCAGTACTTC.